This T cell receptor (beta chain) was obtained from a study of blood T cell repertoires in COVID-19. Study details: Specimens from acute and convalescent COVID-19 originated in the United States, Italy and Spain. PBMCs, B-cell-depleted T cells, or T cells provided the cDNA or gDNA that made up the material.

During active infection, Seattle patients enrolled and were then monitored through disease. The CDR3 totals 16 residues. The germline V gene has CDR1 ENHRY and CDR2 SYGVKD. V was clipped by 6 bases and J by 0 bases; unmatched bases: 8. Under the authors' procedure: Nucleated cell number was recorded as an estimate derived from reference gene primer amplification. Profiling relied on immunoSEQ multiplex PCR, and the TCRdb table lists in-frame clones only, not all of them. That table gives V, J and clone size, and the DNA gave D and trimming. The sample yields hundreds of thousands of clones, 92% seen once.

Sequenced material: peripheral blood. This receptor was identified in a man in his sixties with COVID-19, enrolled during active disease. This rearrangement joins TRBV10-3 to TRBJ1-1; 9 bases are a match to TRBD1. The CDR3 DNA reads TGTGCCATCAGACAGGGGGCATTTGGGATGAACACTGAAGCTTTCTTT. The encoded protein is CAIRQGAFGMNTEAFF.